This TCR beta chain was recorded in a study of cytomegalovirus exposure and HLA in healthy donors. PCR was performed using 60 Vbeta and 13 Jbeta primers. Clones were read by immunoSEQ multiplex PCR, and TCRdb kept only the in-frame ones, dropping some. This sample has about 98,000 clones, with approximately 80% found just once. The V gene's germline CDR1 is SGHRS and CDR2 YFSETQ. The CDR3 is 14 amino acids. V lost 3 bases and J lost 5; bases outside the gene matches: 6. This clone was observed a handful of times. This sequence joins TRBV5-1 and TRBJ1-1; 8 bases line up with TRBD1. Material: PBMCs. The receptor was derived from a female donor in good health and CMV-seropositive. DNA of the CDR3: TGCGCCAGCAGCTCCGACAGGGGAGGGACTGAAGCTTTCTTT. Protein product: CASSSDRGGTEAFF.